The next 12 T cell receptor beta chains were all read from a single sample in a study of spatial heterogeneity in lung cancer. Study-level findings and limits: Counts of expanded intratumoral alpha and beta TCRs tracked tumor mutation counts.

Described time point: sample taken at primary tumor resection. No cognate antigen is known for these TCRs. Via MiXCR, TCRdb re-called the 5' RACE reads, giving one row per CDR3 protein. The sample includes under 9,000 distinct CDR3 sequences, around 12% of them seen just once. Specimen: lung tumor tissue, collected at surgery. The source of these receptors is a male donor with early-stage non-small cell lung cancer.

This clonotype is termed medium-sized (0.01 to 0.1%). Found in a library prepared for alpha chains, this beta chain is an off-target read, and its abundance has little meaning. CDR3 in amino acids: CASSATGRNEQFF. The DNA of the CDR3 is TGTGCCAGCAGTGCTACAGGGAGGAATGAGCAGTTCTTC. The rearrangement uses TRBV6-6 and TRBJ2-1; D may correspond to TRBD1 or TRBD2 (6 bases each). The germline V and J ends were trimmed by 5 bases and 7 bases, with 12 bases remaining between them. Germline CDR1 and CDR2: MNHNY and SVGAGI (reference sequence). CDR3 length: 13 residues.

This clonotype occurred many times. Found in a library prepared for alpha chains, this beta chain is an off-target read, and its abundance has little meaning. V usage is TRBV12-3 or TRBV12-4 and J usage is TRBJ1-1, with D hard to call. This CDR3 comprises 13 residues. With 3 bases removed from V and 1 base from J, the gap between germline ends came to 6 bases. The CDR3 region is CASSLWGNTEAFF. The CDR3 nucleotides read TGTGCCAGCAGTTTGTGGGGGAACACTGAAGCTTTCTTT.

This clonotype was detected ten times or more. This beta chain turned up in a library designed for alpha chains; as an off-target read, its abundance says little. The V and J genes are TRBV11-2 and TRBJ2-2, with 8 nucleotides matching TRBD1. This CDR3 contains 17 residues. The V gene end was trimmed by 6 bases and the J gene end by 6 bases; junction bases not matched to a gene: 15. From germline, CDR1 is SGHAT and CDR2 FQNNGV. CDR3 protein: CASSYGTGGRMAGELFF. For the CDR3, the DNA is TGTGCCAGCAGTTACGGGACAGGCGGCCGAATGGCCGGGGAGCTGTTTTTT.

This clonotype was counted a single time. A library made for alpha chains picked up this beta chain off target, so its size means little. The gene calls are TRBV12-3 or TRBV12-4 and TRBJ2-1; 10 nucleotides match TRBD1. The J segment lost 6 bases and the V segment lost 5 bases, leaving 7 bases of the junction unmatched. The CDR3 is 15 residues long. The CDR3 spells CASSGQGQGSNEQFF. Here the CDR3 DNA reads TGTGCCAGCAGTGGGCAGGGACAGGGGTCCAATGAGCAGTTCTTC.

This clonotype qualifies as medium-sized. The library was built for alpha chains, so this beta chain is an off-target read and its size means little. This chain links TRBV12-3 or TRBV12-4 with TRBJ1-2, with D maybe TRBD1 (6 bases). Between the trimmed V and J ends, which lost 6 bases and 7 bases, there was a span of 12 bases. CDR3 size: 12 residues. CDR3 sequence: CASSGGTAGYTF. The CDR3 DNA reads as TGTGCCAGCAGCGGGGGCACGGCTGGCTACACCTTC.

This clonotype was observed at least ten times. The library was prepared for alpha chains; this beta chain is a stray read, so its frequency means little. The chain joins TRBV6-5 to TRBJ1-1, with no clear D. The germline CDR1 and CDR2 sequences are MNHEY and SVGAGI. This CDR3 has 13 residues. Trimming cost V 7 bases and J 2 bases, with 11 bases left between them. This CDR3 reads CASIPWGNTEAFF. CDR3 bases: TGTGCCAGCATCCCCTGGGGTAACACTGAAGCTTTCTTT.

By share, this clonotype ranks as medium-sized. For a library built for alpha chains, this beta chain is a stray read; little rests on its size. The chain is built from TRBV12-3 or TRBV12-4 and TRBJ2-7, with 9 positions matching TRBD1. The CDR3 has 15 amino acids. V gave up 4 bases and J gave up 5 bases; unmatched junction bases: 9. CDR3 DNA: TGTGCCAGCAGTTCCAACTACAGGGGGCTCGACGAGCAGTACTTC. It encodes CASSSNYRGLDEQYF.

This clonotype came up many times. Since it is a stray read in a library aimed at alpha chains, this beta chain has a size that is not meaningful. V and J are TRBV5-1 and TRBJ1-1, with no clear D. Deletions cut 5 bases from V and 7 bases from J, with 9 bases between. The CDR3 runs 11 residues. Looked up from germline, CDR1 is SGHRS and CDR2 is YFSETQ. The CDR3 DNA reads TGCGCCAGCAGTGGGTCGGGTGAAGCTTTCTTT. It specifies CASSGSGEAFF.

As concerns this clonotype: This beta chain appears as a stray read in a library generated for alpha chains; its size is not informative. The rearrangement links TRBV24-1 to TRBJ2-7; TRBD1 agrees at 9 bases. Germline V gene lookup returns CDR1 KGHDR and CDR2 SFDVKD. CDR3 size: 11 residues. Written as DNA, the CDR3 is TGTGCCACCAGTGATTACAGGGGGCGCCCGGTC. This gives the protein CATSDYRGRPV.

In its sample, this clonotype is medium-sized. Because the library targeted alpha chains, this beta chain is an off-target read whose size means little. The V gene is TRBV10-2, the J gene TRBJ2-3; 11 bases fit TRBD2. CDR3 size: 15 residues. Germline V lookup: CDR1 WSHSY, CDR2 SAAADI. V was pared by 5 bases and J by 3 bases, with 4 bases of the junction left unmatched. CDR3 DNA: TGCGCCAGCAGTTTTGTAGCGGGGGGGACAGATACGCAGTATTTT. Amino acid sequence: CASSFVAGGTDTQYF.

This clonotype is deemed medium-sized (0.01 to 0.1%). In a library made to pick up alpha chains, this beta chain is a stray read with a size that means little. This chain connects TRBV18 to TRBJ2-1; no clear D gene. V gave up 6 bases and J gave up 4 bases, with 10 bases separating them. Germline assignment: CDR1 KGHSH and CDR2 LQKENI. The CDR3 has 13 residues. The CDR3, as DNA: TGTGCCAGCTCCCCCATCCGATACAATGAGCAGTTCTTC. This encodes CASSPIRYNEQFF.

By share of the sample, this clonotype is medium-sized. The junction departs from the called germline gene at one end, perhaps through a read error. Because the library targeted alpha chains, this beta chain is an off-target read whose size means little. V and J are TRBV20-1 and TRBJ1-2; possible D gene TRBD1, 5 bases. Germline lookup yields CDR1 DFQATT and CDR2 SNEGSKA (reference sequence). This CDR3 has 9 amino acids. This CDR3 is CSARMGGLF. CDR3 nucleotide sequence: TGCAGTGCTAGGATGGGGGGACTTTTC.